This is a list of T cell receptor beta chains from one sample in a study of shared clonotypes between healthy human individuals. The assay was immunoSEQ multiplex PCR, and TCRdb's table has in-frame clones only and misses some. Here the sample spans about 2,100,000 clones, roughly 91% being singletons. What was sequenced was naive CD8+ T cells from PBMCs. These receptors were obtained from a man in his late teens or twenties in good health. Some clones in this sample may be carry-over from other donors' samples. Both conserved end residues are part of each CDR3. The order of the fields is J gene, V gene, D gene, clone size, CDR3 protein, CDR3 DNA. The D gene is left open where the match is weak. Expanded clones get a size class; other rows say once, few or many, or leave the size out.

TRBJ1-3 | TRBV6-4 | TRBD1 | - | CASGIMTGPKGNTIYF | TGTGCCAGCGGCATTATGACAGGGCCTAAGGGAAACACCATATATTTT
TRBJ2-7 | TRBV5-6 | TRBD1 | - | CASSWTGGMGEQYF | TGTGCCAGCAGCTGGACAGGGGGCATGGGCGAGCAGTACTTC
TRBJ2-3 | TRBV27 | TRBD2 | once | CASSSLGIAGIGDTQYF | TGTGCCAGCAGTTCCCTCGGGATAGCGGGAATTGGAGATACGCAGTATTTT
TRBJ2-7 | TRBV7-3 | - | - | CASSFIPRAGGYEQYF | TGTGCCAGCAGCTTCATCCCGCGGGCCGGAGGGTACGAGCAGTACTTC
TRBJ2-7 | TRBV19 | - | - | CASSIDYRGGRDEQYF | TGTGCCAGTAGTATAGATTACCGGGGCGGACGAGACGAGCAGTACTTC
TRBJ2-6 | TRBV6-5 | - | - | CASSYRETNVLTF | TGTGCCAGCAGTTACAGGGAAACCAACGTCCTGACTTTC
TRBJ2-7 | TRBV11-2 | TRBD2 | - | CASSLGTSALYEQYF | TGTGCCAGCAGCTTAGGGACTAGCGCACTCTACGAGCAGTACTTC
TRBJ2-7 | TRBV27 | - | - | CASSSPGGSYEQYF | TGTGCCAGCAGTTCCCCTGGCGGTTCCTACGAGCAGTACTTC
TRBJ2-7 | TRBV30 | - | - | CAWSGVSVTYEQYF | TGTGCCTGGAGTGGTGTTAGCGTTACCTACGAGCAGTACTTC
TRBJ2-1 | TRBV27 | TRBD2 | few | CASSLGLAGGLQFF | TGTGCCAGCAGTTTGGGACTAGCGGGAGGGTTGCAGTTCTTC
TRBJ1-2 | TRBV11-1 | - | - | CASSLYQPPGTF | TGTGCCAGCAGCTTATACCAGCCCCCTGGCACCTTC
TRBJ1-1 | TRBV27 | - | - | CASSPSRGTEAFF | TGTGCCAGCAGTCCTTCAAGGGGCACTGAAGCTTTCTTT
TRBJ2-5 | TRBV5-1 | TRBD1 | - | CASSLDRAPGETQYF | TGCGCCAGCAGCCTTGACAGGGCCCCAGGGGAGACCCAGTACTTC
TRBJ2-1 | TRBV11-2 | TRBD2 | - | CASAFAGVREEQFF | TGTGCCAGCGCCTTCGCGGGAGTAAGGGAGGAGCAGTTCTTC
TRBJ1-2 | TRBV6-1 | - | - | CASSEEGEANYGYTF | TGTGCCAGCAGTGAAGAAGGGGAAGCTAACTATGGCTACACCTTC
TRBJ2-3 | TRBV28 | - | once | CASSPRGGDTQYF | TGTGCCAGCAGTCCCAGGGGTGGAGATACGCAGTATTTT
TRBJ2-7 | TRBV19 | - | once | CASSPGTVTYEQYF | TGTGCCAGTAGTCCCGGGACGGTGACCTACGAGCAGTACTTC
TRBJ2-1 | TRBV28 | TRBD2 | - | CASSRLSGRASNEQFF | TGTGCCAGCAGCCGGCTTAGCGGGAGGGCCTCCAATGAGCAGTTCTTC
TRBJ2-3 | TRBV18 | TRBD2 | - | CASSPERGYTDTQYF | TGTGCCAGCTCACCCGAGCGGGGCTACACAGATACGCAGTATTTT
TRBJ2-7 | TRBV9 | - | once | CASSVGVRSYEQYF | TGTGCCAGCAGCGTAGGGGTCCGCTCCTACGAGCAGTACTTC
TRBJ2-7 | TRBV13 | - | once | CASSFGERHEQYF | TGTGCCAGCAGCTTCGGGGAAAGACACGAGCAGTACTTT
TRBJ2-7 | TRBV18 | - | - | CASSSRFVVSPPYFEQYF | TGTGCCAGCTCCTCACGGTTCGTCGTATCTCCCCCCTATTTCGAGCAGTACTTC
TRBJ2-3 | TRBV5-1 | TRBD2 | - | CASSLAASGRDWLSTDTQYF | TGCGCCAGCAGCTTGGCGGCTAGCGGGAGGGATTGGTTGAGCACAGATACGCAGTATTTT
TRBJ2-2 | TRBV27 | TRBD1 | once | CASSSRDRAPTGELFF | TGTGCCAGCAGTTCCCGGGACAGGGCCCCCACCGGGGAGCTGTTTTTT
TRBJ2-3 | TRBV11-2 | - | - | CASSLRVDTQYF | TGTGCCAGCAGCCTCAGGGTAGATACGCAGTATTTT
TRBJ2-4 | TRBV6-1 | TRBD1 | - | CASRQGIAKNIQYF | TGTGCCAGCAGACAGGGGATAGCCAAAAACATTCAGTACTTC
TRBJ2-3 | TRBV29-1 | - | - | CSVEETSLSTDTQYF | TGCAGCGTTGAAGAAACTTCGCTAAGCACAGATACGCAGTATTTT
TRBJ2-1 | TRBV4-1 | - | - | CASRLQGFDEQFF | TGCGCCAGCCGTCTACAGGGTTTCGATGAGCAGTTCTTC
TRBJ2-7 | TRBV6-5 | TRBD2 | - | CASNGGSSYEQYF | TGTGCCAGCAATGGCGGGAGCTCCTACGAGCAGTACTTC
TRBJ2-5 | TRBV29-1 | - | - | CSVVKETQYF | TGCAGCGTTGTTAAAGAGACCCAGTACTTC
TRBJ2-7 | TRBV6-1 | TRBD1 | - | CASSPWTGGHQGQYF | TGTGCCAGCAGTCCTTGGACAGGGGGACATCAAGGGCAGTACTTC
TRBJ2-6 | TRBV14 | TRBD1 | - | CASSQLPGQAHSGANVLTF | TGTGCCAGCAGCCAACTCCCGGGACAGGCCCACTCTGGGGCCAACGTCCTGACTTTC
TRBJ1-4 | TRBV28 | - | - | CASSFRTLTNEKLFF | TGTGCCAGCAGTTTTCGGACCCTTACTAATGAAAAACTGTTTTTT
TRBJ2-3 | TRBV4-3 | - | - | CASSQDSGGADTQYF | TGCGCCAGCAGCCAAGATTCCGGCGGAGCAGATACGCAGTATTTT
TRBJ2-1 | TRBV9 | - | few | CASSVAESRYNEQFF | TGTGCCAGCAGCGTAGCTGAAAGCAGGTACAATGAGCAGTTCTTC
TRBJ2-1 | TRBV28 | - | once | CASSAGPNNEQFF | TGTGCCAGCAGCGCTGGGCCAAACAATGAGCAGTTCTTC
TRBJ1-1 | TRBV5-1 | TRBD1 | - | CASSLEAGGRLAFF | TGCGCCAGCAGCTTGGAGGCAGGGGGTCGCTTGGCTTTCTTT
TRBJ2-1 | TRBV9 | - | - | CASSVDWGEQFF | TGTGCCAGCAGCGTTGATTGGGGAGAGCAGTTCTTC
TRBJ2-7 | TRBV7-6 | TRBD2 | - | CASSSSAGGLYEQYF | TGTGCCAGCAGCTCTTCGGCGGGAGGGCTCTACGAGCAGTACTTC
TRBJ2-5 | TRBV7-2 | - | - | CASSPPLGSFQETQYF | TGTGCCAGCAGCCCCCCGTTGGGTAGCTTCCAAGAGACCCAGTACTTC
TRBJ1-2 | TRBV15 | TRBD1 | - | CATSRPADRGIYGYTF | TGTGCCACCAGCAGACCCGCTGACAGGGGGATCTATGGCTACACCTTC
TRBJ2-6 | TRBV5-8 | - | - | CASSSQQGSGANVLTF | TGTGCCAGCAGTTCCCAACAGGGATCCGGGGCCAACGTCCTGACTTTC
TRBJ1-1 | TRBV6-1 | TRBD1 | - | CASSEYLTGYNSNTEAFF | TGTGCCAGCAGTGAATATCTGACAGGGTATAATTCGAACACTGAAGCTTTCTTT
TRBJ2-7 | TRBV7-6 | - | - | CASSLSGAGGFSYEQYF | TGTGCCAGCAGCTTATCCGGGGCTGGCGGTTTCTCCTACGAGCAGTACTTC
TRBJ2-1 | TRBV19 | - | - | CASSTSIHNEQFF | TGTGCCAGTAGTACTTCCATTCACAATGAGCAGTTCTTC
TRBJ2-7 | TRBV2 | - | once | CASSMDSTGYEQYF | TGTGCCAGCAGTATGGACTCTACTGGGTACGAGCAGTACTTC
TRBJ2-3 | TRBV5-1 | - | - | CASSLSADTQYF | TGCGCCAGCAGCTTGTCCGCAGATACGCAGTATTTT
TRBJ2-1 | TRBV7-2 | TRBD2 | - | CASSPLAGGYNEQFF | TGTGCCAGCAGCCCCCTAGCGGGAGGTTACAATGAGCAGTTCTTC
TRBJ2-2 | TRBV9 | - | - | CASSAGQSPGELFF | TGTGCCAGCAGCGCCGGACAGAGTCCCGGGGAGCTGTTTTTT
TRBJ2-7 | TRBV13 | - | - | CASSAGRRSEQYF | TGTGCCAGCAGCGCGGGACGAAGATCCGAGCAGTACTTC
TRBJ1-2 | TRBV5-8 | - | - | CASTYYREANYGYTF | TGTGCCAGCACGTACTACAGGGAAGCTAACTATGGCTACACCTTC
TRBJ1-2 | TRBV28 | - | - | CASTSPRDNYGYTF | TGTGCCAGCACCTCTCCCCGGGACAACTATGGCTACACCTTC
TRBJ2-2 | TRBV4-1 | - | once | CASSLPSGTGGLFF | TGCGCCAGCAGCCTTCCCTCGGGAACCGGGGGGCTGTTTTTT
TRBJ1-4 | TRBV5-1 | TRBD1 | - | CASSLVGTGDKKLFF | TGCGCCAGCAGCTTGGTTGGGACAGGCGATAAAAAACTGTTTTTT
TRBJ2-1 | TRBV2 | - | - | CASSAISGTYNEQFF | TGTGCCAGCAGTGCGATCAGCGGCACCTACAATGAGCAGTTCTTC
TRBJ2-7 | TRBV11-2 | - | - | CASSLDRTGLFSYEQYF | TGTGCCAGCAGCTTAGATCGTACAGGGCTCTTCTCCTACGAGCAGTACTTC
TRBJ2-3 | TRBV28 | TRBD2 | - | CASSLLAGIDTQYF | TGTGCCAGCAGTTTGCTAGCGGGAATAGATACGCAGTATTTT